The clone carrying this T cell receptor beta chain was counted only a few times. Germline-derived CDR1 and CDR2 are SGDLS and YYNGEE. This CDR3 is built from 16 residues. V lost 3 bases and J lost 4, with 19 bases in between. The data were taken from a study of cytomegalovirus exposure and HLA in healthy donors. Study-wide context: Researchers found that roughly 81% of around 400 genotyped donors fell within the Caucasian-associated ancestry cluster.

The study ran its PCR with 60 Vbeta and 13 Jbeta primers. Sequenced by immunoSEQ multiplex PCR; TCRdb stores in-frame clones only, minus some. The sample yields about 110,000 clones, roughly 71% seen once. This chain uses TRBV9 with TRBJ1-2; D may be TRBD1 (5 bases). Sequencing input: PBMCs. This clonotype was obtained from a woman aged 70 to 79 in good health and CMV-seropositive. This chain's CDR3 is CASSANFLGGSYGYTF. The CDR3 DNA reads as TGTGCCAGCAGCGCTAATTTCTTGGGGGGTAGCTATGGCTACACCTTC.